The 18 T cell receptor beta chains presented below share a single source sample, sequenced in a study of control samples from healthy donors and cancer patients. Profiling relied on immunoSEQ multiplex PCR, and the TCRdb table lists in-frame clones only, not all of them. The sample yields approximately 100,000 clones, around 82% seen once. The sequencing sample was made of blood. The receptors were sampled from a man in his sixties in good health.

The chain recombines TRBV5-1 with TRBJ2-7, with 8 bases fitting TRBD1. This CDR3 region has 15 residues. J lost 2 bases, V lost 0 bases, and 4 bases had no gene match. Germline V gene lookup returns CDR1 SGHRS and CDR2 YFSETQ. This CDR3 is CASSLDPGGPYEQYF. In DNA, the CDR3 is TGCGCCAGCAGCTTGGACCCAGGGGGCCCCTACGAGCAGTACTTC.

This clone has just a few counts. The CDR3: CASSQQGTEAFF. For the CDR3, the DNA is TGCGCCAGCAGCCAACAGGGTACTGAAGCTTTCTTT. The rearrangement joins TRBV4-1 to TRBJ1-1, with D perhaps TRBD1 (5 bases). Germline V gene lookup returns CDR1 MGHRA and CDR2 YSYEKL. V was pared by 2 bases and J by 5 bases, with 6 bases between. The CDR3 covers 12 residues.

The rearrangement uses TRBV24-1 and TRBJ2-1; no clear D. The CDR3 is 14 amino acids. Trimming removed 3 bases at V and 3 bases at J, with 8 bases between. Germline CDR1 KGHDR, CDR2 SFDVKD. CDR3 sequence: CATSDRYSYNEQFF. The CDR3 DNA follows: TGTGCCACCAGTGATAGATACAGCTACAATGAGCAGTTCTTC.

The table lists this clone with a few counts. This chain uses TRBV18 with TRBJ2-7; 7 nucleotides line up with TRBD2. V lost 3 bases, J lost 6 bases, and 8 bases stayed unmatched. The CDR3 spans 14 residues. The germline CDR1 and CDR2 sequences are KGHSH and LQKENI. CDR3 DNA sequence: TGTGCCAGCTCACCTGAGCGGGGTGGGGGCGAGCAGTACTTC. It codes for CASSPERGGGEQYF.

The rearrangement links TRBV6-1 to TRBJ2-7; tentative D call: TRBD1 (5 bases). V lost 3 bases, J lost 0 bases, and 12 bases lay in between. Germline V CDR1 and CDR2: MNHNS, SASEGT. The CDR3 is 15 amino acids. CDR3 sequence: CASSEFQGSSYEQYF. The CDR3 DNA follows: TGTGCCAGCAGTGAGTTCCAGGGTAGCTCCTACGAGCAGTACTTC.

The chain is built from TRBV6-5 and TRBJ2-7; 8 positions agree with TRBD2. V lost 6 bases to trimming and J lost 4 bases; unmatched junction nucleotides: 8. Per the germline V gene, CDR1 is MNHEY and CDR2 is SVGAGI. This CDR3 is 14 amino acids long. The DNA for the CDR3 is TGTGCCAGCAGACCTCACACTAGCGGTTACGAGCAGTACTTC. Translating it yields CASRPHTSGYEQYF.

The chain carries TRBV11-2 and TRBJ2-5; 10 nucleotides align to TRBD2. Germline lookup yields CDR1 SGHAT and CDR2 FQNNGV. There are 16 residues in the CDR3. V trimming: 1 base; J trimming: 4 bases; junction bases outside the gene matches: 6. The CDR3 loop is CASSLAAGGLGETQYF. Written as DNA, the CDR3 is TGTGCCAGCAGCTTAGCAGCGGGAGGGCTTGGAGAGACCCAGTACTTC.

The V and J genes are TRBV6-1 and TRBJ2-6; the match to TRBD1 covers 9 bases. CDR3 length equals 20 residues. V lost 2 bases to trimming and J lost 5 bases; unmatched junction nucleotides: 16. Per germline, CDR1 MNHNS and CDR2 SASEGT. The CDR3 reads CASSERVGTGTLSRANVLTF. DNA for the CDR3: TGTGCCAGCAGTGAACGCGTGGGGACAGGGACGTTATCTAGGGCCAACGTCCTGACTTTC.

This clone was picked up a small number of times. The CDR3 bases are TGTGCCAGCAGCTCCTTGGGGACAGCCGCGGGCGAGCAGTACTTC. Its protein is CASSSLGTAAGEQYF. V gene TRBV13 combines with J gene TRBJ2-7; the match to TRBD1 covers 7 bases. The CDR3 spans 15 residues. The V gene's germline CDR1 is PRHDT and CDR2 FYEKMQ (reference sequence). Unmatched junction bases numbered 12, after V lost 4 bases and J lost 6 bases.

The CDR3 nucleotides are TGTGCCACCAGCAGAGGCAATAATTCACCCCTCCACTTT. Protein product: CATSRGNNSPLHF. J is TRBJ1-6 and V is TRBV15; D gene ambiguous. This CDR3 contains 13 residues. CDR1 and CDR2 from the germline V gene are LNHNV and YYDKDF (reference sequence). Trimming took off 1 base at V and 5 bases at J, with 3 bases between the two ends. Supplemented by reference TRBV15 and TRBJ1-6, the full variable domain reads DAMVIQNPRYQVTQFGKPVTLSCSQTLNHNVMYWYQQKSSQAPKLLFHYYDKDFNNEADTPDNFQSRRPNTSFCFLDIRSPGLGDTAMYLCATSRGNNSPLHFGNGTRLTVT.

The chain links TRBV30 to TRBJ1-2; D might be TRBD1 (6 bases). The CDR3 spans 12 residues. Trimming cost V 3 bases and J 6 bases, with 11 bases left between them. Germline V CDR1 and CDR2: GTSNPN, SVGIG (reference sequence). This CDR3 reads CAWREAGDGYTF. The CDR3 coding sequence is TGTGCCTGGAGAGAAGCAGGGGATGGCTACACCTTC.

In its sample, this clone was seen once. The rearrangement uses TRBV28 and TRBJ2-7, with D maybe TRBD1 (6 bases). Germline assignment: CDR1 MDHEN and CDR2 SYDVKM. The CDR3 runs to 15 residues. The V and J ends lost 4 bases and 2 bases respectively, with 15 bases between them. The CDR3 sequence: CASSSAGTRPYEQYF. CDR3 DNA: TGTGCCAGCAGTTCAGCAGGGACAAGGCCCTACGAGCAGTACTTC.

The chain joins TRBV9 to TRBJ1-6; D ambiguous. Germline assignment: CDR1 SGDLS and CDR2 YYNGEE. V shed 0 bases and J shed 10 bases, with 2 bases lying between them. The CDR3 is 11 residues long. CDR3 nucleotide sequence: TGTGCCAGCAGCGTAGGCTCACCCCTCCACTTT. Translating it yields CASSVGSPLHF.

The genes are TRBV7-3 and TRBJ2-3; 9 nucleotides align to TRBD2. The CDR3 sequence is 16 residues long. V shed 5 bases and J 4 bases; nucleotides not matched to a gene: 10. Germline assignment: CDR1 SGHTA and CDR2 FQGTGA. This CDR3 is CASSLQPAGGSDTQYF. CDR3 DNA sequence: TGTGCCAGCAGCCTTCAACCAGCGGGGGGTTCAGATACGCAGTATTTT.

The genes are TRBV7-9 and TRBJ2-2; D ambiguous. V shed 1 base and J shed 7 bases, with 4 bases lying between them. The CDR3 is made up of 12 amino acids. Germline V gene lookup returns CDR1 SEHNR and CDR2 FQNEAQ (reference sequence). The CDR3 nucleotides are TGTGCCAGCAGCTTAGGCGACGGGGAGCTGTTTTTT. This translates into CASSLGDGELFF.

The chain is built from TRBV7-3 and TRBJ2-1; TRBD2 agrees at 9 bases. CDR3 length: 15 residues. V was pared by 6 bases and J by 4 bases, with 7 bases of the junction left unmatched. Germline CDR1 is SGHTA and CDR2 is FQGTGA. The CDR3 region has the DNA TGTGCCAGCAGTTTTATAGCGGGGGCTTACAATGAGCAGTTCTTC. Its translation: CASSFIAGAYNEQFF.

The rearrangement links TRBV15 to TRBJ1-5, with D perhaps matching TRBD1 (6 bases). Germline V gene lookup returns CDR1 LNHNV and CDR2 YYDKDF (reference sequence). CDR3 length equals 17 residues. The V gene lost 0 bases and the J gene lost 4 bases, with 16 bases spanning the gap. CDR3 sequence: CATSRDAWGAENQPQHF. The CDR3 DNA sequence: TGTGCCACCAGCAGAGATGCTTGGGGGGCCGAAAATCAGCCCCAGCATTTT.

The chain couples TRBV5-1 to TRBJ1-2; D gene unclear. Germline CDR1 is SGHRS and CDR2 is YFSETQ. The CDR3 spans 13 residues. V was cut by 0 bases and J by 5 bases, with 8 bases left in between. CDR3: CASSLDVGYGYTF. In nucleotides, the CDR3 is TGCGCCAGCAGCTTGGACGTGGGGTATGGCTACACCTTC.